This T cell receptor beta chain stems from a study of blood T cell repertoires in COVID-19. Whole-study context: Sample material is recorded as cDNA or gDNA derived from T cells, B-cell-depleted T cells, or PBMCs.

Using immunoSEQ multiplex PCR, the repertoire was profiled, and TCRdb retains in-frame clones only, with some absent. Counted here are hundreds of thousands of clones, about four fifths occurring once; the ten biggest clones make up around 2.3%. Germline V gives CDR1 SGHAT, CDR2 FQNNGV. This CDR3 spans 15 amino acids. Trimming removed 5 bases from V and 3 bases from J, with 13 bases in between. This receptor was identified in a woman between 40 and 55 years old with active or convalescent COVID-19. The chain combines TRBV11-2 with TRBJ2-2; D possibly corresponds to TRBD2 (6 bases). The material sequenced was peripheral blood. CDR3 nucleotide sequence: TGTGCCAGCAGCAACACCCTAGCGCACACCGGGGAGCTGTTTTTT. Its translation: CASSNTLAHTGELFF.